This TCR beta chain was captured by sequencing in a study of beta chain features in type 1 diabetes. General observations from the study: Within each of all four CD4+ subsets, Type 1 diabetes patients had TCRB CDR3s that were moderately but significantly shorter.

All of the isolated RNA was reverse transcribed, so expressed TCRB transcripts were sequenced. The read count averaged around 3.5 million across naive, central memory and regulatory T cell samples. Here immunoSEQ multiplex PCR was the method, and the copy in TCRdb shows in-frame clones only, minus some. The sample has 40,000 or so clones; 66% are singletons. Turning to this clone: Its antigen is not known.

The sequencing sample was made of Tregs from blood. This clonotype was obtained from a young woman with type 1 diabetes.

CDR3 nucleotides: TGTGCCAGCATCGGAAGGGGTTCCTATGGCTACACCTTC. Its translation: CASIGRGSYGYTF. The chain joins TRBV6-5 to TRBJ1-2; tentative D call: TRBD1 (5 bases). Germline CDR1 and CDR2: MNHEY and SVGAGI. This CDR3 has 13 residues. V lost 7 bases, J lost 4 bases, and 13 bases lay in between.